The source of this TCR beta chain is a study of OX40 agonist ivuxolimab in advanced cancers. Sequencing was performed with immunoSEQ multiplex PCR; in TCRdb, only in-frame clones are kept and a portion is missing. The sample shows around 18,000 clones, roughly 80% of them seen only once. Germline CDR1 and CDR2: SGHVS and FNYEAQ. Trimming cost V 4 bases and J 5 bases, with 23 bases left between them. The CDR3 has 17 amino acids. Regarding the study as a whole: In the 0.1-3.0 mg/kg groups, partial responders showed among the lowest expansion.

Autoimmune disease history or systemic immunosuppression barred patients. As concerns this clone: Its matching antigen is unknown.

This sequence joins TRBV7-6 and TRBJ2-5, with TRBD2 as a possible D gene (5 bases). The receptor comes from an adult with an advanced solid tumor such as melanoma, head and neck, liver or kidney cancer. This specimen was CD4+ or CD8+ T cells sorted from blood, taken in a trial of the OX40 agonist ivuxolimab. The CDR3 reads CASSSVSPRERGETQYF. CDR3 bases: TGTGCCAGCAGCTCCGTCAGCCCTAGGGAGAGAGGCGAGACCCAGTACTTC.